This record concerns one T cell receptor beta chain sequence. These data are taken from a study of blood T cell repertoires in COVID-19. Sequencing was performed with immunoSEQ multiplex PCR; in TCRdb, only in-frame clones are kept and a portion is missing. Of under 250,000 clones detected, around 81% appear once; the ten largest clones hold around 4.4%. With V trimmed by 0 bases and J by 0 bases, 8 bases remained unmatched. The CDR3 extends over 17 amino acids. CDR1 and CDR2 from the germline V gene are SEHNR and FQNEAQ (reference sequence). J is TRBJ2-7 and V is TRBV7-9, with 7 bases aligning to TRBD1. Sequencing was carried out using peripheral blood. The clonotype comes from a middle-aged man with active or convalescent COVID-19. CDR3 region: CASSLASGGASSYEQYF. CDR3 coding DNA: TGTGCCAGCAGCTTAGCATCAGGGGGTGCGAGCTCCTACGAGCAGTACTTC.